This TCR beta chain was recovered during a study of high-grade serous ovarian cancer treatment subgroups. Repertoires were generated with immunoSEQ multiplex PCR, while TCRdb's copy carries only in-frame clones and drops some. The repertoire holds just under 2,500 clones, with roughly 80% as singletons. V lost 2 bases to trimming and J lost 6 bases, with 9 bases between them. Germline V gene data show CDR1 as SGHNT and CDR2 as YYREEE (reference sequence). The CDR3 is made up of 14 amino acids. Tumor samples were obtained before definitive surgery or chemotherapy. The sequence was collected from a human donor with high-grade serous ovarian cancer. The chain joins TRBV5-4 to TRBJ1-6; weak D call: TRBD1 (6 bases). Sequenced: tumor tissue. CDR3 region: CASSFGTPNSPLHF. DNA of the CDR3: TGTGCCAGCAGCTTCGGGACACCTAATTCACCCCTCCACTTT.